Each of the 20 T cell receptor beta chains below was sequenced from the same sample in a study of blood T cell repertoires in COVID-19. Here immunoSEQ multiplex PCR was the method, and the copy in TCRdb shows in-frame clones only, minus some. The data contain about 310,000 clones, more than 85% of them singletons. The sequenced material came from peripheral blood. These receptor sequences come from a man between 70 and 80 years old with acute or convalescent COVID-19.

This chain uses TRBV7-2 with TRBJ2-7, with TRBD2 matching over 7 bases. This CDR3 is 15 amino acids long. Germline CDR1 is SGHTA and CDR2 is FQGNSA. The V gene end was trimmed by 0 bases and the J gene end by 4 bases; junction bases not matched to a gene: 6. The CDR3 spells CASSLAGGGGYEQYF. The CDR3 bases are TGTGCCAGCAGCTTAGCTGGCGGGGGAGGGTACGAGCAGTACTTC.

The rearrangement uses TRBV6-6 and TRBJ2-1; no definite D call. Per the germline V gene, CDR1 is MNHNY and CDR2 is SVGAGI (reference sequence). Deletions cut 0 bases from V and 6 bases from J, with 9 bases between. The CDR3 loop spans 14 amino acids. CDR3 coding DNA: TGTGCCAGCAGTTACTCCCCCCGCGGCAATGAGCAGTTCTTC. This translates into CASSYSPRGNEQFF.

The chain links TRBV18 to TRBJ2-7; 7 bases are a match to TRBD1. Germline V gene lookup returns CDR1 KGHSH and CDR2 LQKENI. The junction had 7 bases not matched to a gene; V was cut back by 0 bases and J by 5 bases. The CDR3 consists of 15 residues. The CDR3 reads CASSPPSNRGHEQYF. In nucleotides, the CDR3 is TGTGCCAGCTCACCACCGAGTAACAGGGGCCACGAGCAGTACTTC.

This clone was detected once. The chain recombines TRBV7-2 with TRBJ2-7; 13 bases match TRBD2. Germline V gives CDR1 SGHTA, CDR2 FQGNSA. V lost 5 bases to trimming and J lost 7 bases; unmatched junction nucleotides: 14. This CDR3 is built from 17 residues. This CDR3 reads CASSATSGGAPPKEQYF. The CDR3 bases are TGTGCCAGCAGCGCAACTAGCGGGGGGGCCCCTCCCAAAGAGCAGTACTTC.

This clone occurred a few times. This rearrangement joins TRBV28 to TRBJ2-7; D uncertain. CDR1 is MDHEN and CDR2 is SYDVKM in the germline V gene. The CDR3 is 13 residues long. V was pared by 1 base and J by 3 bases, with 7 bases between. As DNA, the CDR3 is TGTGCCAGCAGTTTATCTCTCCGCTACGAGCAGTACTTC. Translated: CASSLSLRYEQYF.

The rearrangement links TRBV29-1 to TRBJ2-7; no definite D call. The V gene lost 7 bases and the J gene lost 0 bases, with 10 bases spanning the gap. Germline assignment: CDR1 SQVTM and CDR2 ANQGSEA. This CDR3 is 12 amino acids long. CDR3 amino acids: CSGVGSSYEQYF. The DNA for the CDR3 is TGCAGCGGTGTTGGCAGCTCCTACGAGCAGTACTTC.

The rearrangement uses TRBV5-1 and TRBJ2-1, with a possible D match to TRBD2 (6 bases). There are 12 residues in the CDR3. Germline values: CDR1 SGHRS, CDR2 YFSETQ. The V gene lost 3 bases and the J gene lost 6 bases, with 7 bases spanning the gap. CDR3 in DNA: TGCGCCAGCAGCTGGGGGGTCAATGAGCAGTTCTTC. Translation: CASSWGVNEQFF.

The chain has TRBV7-2 and TRBJ2-2; 7 bases agree with TRBD2. CDR3 length: 16 residues. V trimming: 2 bases; J trimming: 1 base; junction bases outside the gene matches: 4. The germline gives CDR1 SGHTA, CDR2 FQGNSA. The CDR3 DNA sequence: TGTGCCAGCAGCTTATCGGGGGGTAGGAACACCGGGGAGCTGTTTTTT. This encodes CASSLSGGRNTGELFF.

This chain connects TRBV29-1 to TRBJ2-3; weak D call: TRBD2 (5 bases). Per germline, CDR1 SQVTM and CDR2 ANQGSEA. This CDR3 has 14 residues. V dropped 5 bases and J dropped 7 bases, with 19 bases sitting between them. The CDR3 here is CSVSAGRGSNTQYF. CDR3 DNA: TGCAGCGTTAGTGCAGGACGGGGTTCTAATACGCAGTATTTT.

This clone has only one observation. The V call is TRBV7-8, the J call TRBJ1-1; D gene uncertain. The V and J ends lost 5 bases and 1 base respectively, with 14 bases between them. Germline V gene sequence: CDR1 SGHVS, CDR2 FQNEAQ. This CDR3 is 15 amino acids long. CDR3 region: CASSPGRQRNTEAFF. Written as DNA, the CDR3 is TGTGCCAGCAGCCCCGGGAGGCAGAGGAACACTGAAGCTTTCTTT. The full variable domain, rest sourced from reference TRBV7-8 and TRBJ1-1, is GAGVSQSPRYKVAKRGQDVALRCDPISGHVSLFWYQQALGQGPEFLTYFQNEAQLDKSGLPSDRFFAERPEGSVSTLKIQRTQQEDSAVYLCASSPGRQRNTEAFFGQGTRLTVV.

V is TRBV27 and J is TRBJ1-4; D might be TRBD1 (6 bases). Per the germline V gene, CDR1 is MNHEY and CDR2 is SMNVEV (reference sequence). The CDR3 runs 16 residues. Trimming cost V 2 bases and J 8 bases, with 18 bases left between them. This CDR3 is CASSLMAGQIGEKLFF. The CDR3 DNA sequence: TGTGCCAGCAGTTTAATGGCCGGACAGATCGGGGAAAAACTGTTTTTT.

The chain carries TRBV7-9 and TRBJ1-1, with D unclear. CDR3 length: 14 amino acids. The germline gives CDR1 SEHNR, CDR2 FQNEAQ (reference sequence). V was cut by 2 bases and J by 6 bases, with 13 bases left in between. DNA for the CDR3: TGTGCCAGCAGCTTATATCGGGAAAGGGCTGAAGCTTTCTTT. Amino acids: CASSLYRERAEAFF. Looking up the rest from reference TRBV7-9 and TRBJ1-1 gives the full variable domain: DTGVSQNPRHKITKRGQNVTFRCDPISEHNRLYWYRQTLGQGPEFLTYFQNEAQLEKSRLLSDRFSAERPKGSFSTLEIQRTEQGDSAMYLCASSLYRERAEAFFGQGTRLTVV.

The V and J genes are TRBV6-5 and TRBJ1-1; D not certain. The length of the CDR3 is 12 residues. Germline V gives CDR1 MNHEY, CDR2 SVGAGI. The germline V and J ends were trimmed by 6 bases and 8 bases, with 13 bases remaining between them. CDR3 protein: CASSSFIGEAFF. Here the CDR3 DNA reads TGTGCCAGCAGCTCCTTCATCGGGGAAGCTTTCTTT.

The rearrangement links TRBV25-1 to TRBJ1-1, with TRBD1 matching over 9 bases. This CDR3 has 13 residues. The germline V gene encodes CDR1 MGHDK and CDR2 SYGVNS. V lost 8 bases, J lost 11 bases, and 12 bases stayed unmatched. CDR3 amino acids: CASRGQGRGKAFF. The CDR3 DNA reads TGTGCCAGCCGGGGACAGGGCAGAGGGAAGGCTTTCTTT.

V and J are TRBV12-1 and TRBJ1-2; TRBD1, the D gene given by the table, was not confirmed from the DNA. TRBV12-1 is a pseudogene segment. This CDR3 spans 15 amino acids. CDR3 nucleotide sequence: TGTGCCAGCAGCCTCACAAGAATTCTCGACTATGGCTACACCTTC. Encoded protein: CASSLTRILDYGYTF.

This clone was picked up one time. The J gene is TRBJ2-3, the V gene TRBV5-1; D is possibly TRBD2 (6 bases). The CDR3 is 16 amino acids. Germline assignment: CDR1 SGHRS and CDR2 YFSETQ. V was trimmed by 3 bases and J by 0 bases, leaving 14 bases between them. DNA for the CDR3: TGCGCCAGCAGCTCAGGGACTGCGACTAGCACAGATACGCAGTATTTT. Translation gives CASSSGTATSTDTQYF.

In DNA form, the CDR3 reads TGCGCCAGCAGCTTGGGGACTAGCGAAGACTACGAGCAGTACTTC. Translated: CASSLGTSEDYEQYF. The chain uses TRBV5-1 and TRBJ2-7, with 9 bases identical to TRBD2. Germline CDR1 SGHRS, CDR2 YFSETQ. The V and J ends lost 0 bases and 3 bases, in that order; junction bases with no gene match: 4. The CDR3 covers 15 residues.

This chain links TRBV7-9 with TRBJ1-3; D unclear. With 5 bases removed from V and 0 bases from J, the gap between germline ends came to 8 bases. The CDR3 has 14 residues. CDR1 and CDR2 (germline): SEHNR, FQNEAQ (reference sequence). CDR3 sequence: CASSRANSGNTIYF. Written as DNA, the CDR3 is TGTGCCAGCAGCAGAGCTAACTCTGGAAACACCATATATTTT.

The chain uses TRBV5-1 and TRBJ2-5; 15 bases are shared with TRBD2. In germline, CDR1 is SGHRS, CDR2 YFSETQ. The CDR3 loop spans 18 amino acids. Trimming removed 0 bases from V and 3 bases from J; junction bases left unmatched: 6. CDR3 in amino acids: CASSLGTSGRGSKETQYF. CDR3 sequence (DNA): TGCGCCAGCAGCTTGGGGACTAGCGGGAGGGGGTCGAAAGAGACCCAGTACTTC.

CDR3 DNA: TGTGCCAGCAGCTTGGACCAGGGGACCTACGAGCAGTACTTC. It translates to CASSLDQGTYEQYF. This chain joins TRBV5-5 and TRBJ2-7; tentative D call: TRBD1 (6 bases). CDR1 and CDR2 (germline): SGHKS, YYEKEE (reference sequence). V shed 0 bases and J shed 2 bases, with 9 bases lying between them. The CDR3 has 14 amino acids.